This T cell receptor (beta chain) was obtained from a study of monozygotic twins with cystic fibrosis. This CDR3 region has 15 residues. Germline CDR1 and CDR2: SGHRS and YFSETQ. V shed 2 bases and J shed 1 base, with 12 bases lying between them. In regard to this clone: Its cognate antigen is unknown.

The data were produced by immunoSEQ multiplex PCR, yet TCRdb's version contains in-frame clones alone and is incomplete. The data show about 24,000 clones, with 85% to 90% seen just once and 1% to 1.5% held by the top ten. Study-wide results and caveats: Clonality was generally low (median about 0.0097), higher in the most severe patients.

The V call is TRBV5-1, the J call TRBJ1-1, with D unresolved. Sequencing used blood. This receptor was identified in a woman in her twenties or thirties with cystic fibrosis. The DNA for the CDR3 is TGCGCCAGCAGCTTCCTGAGGGATAGGAACACTGAAGCTTTCTTT. It specifies CASSFLRDRNTEAFF.